Listed here are 3 T cell receptor beta chains from one sample, sequenced in a study of response to subunit inactivated influenza vaccine. MiXCR, run by TCRdb on the RT-PCR reads, gives a single entry per CDR3 protein. Of about 700,000 distinct CDR3 sequences in the sample, 15% to 18% were seen once. The sequenced sample was PBMCs from blood, obtained 12 days after vaccination. The origin of the receptors is a man between 45 and 60 years old who received an inactivated influenza vaccine.

This clonotype was recorded at least ten times. This chain links TRBV28 with TRBJ2-7; 8 bases align to TRBD2. The CDR3 runs to 16 residues. CDR1 and CDR2 (germline): MDHEN, SYDVKM. J lost 0 bases, V lost 3 bases, and 7 bases had no gene match. The CDR3 nucleotides read TGTGCCAGCAGTTTCAGCCTAGCGGGCCTCTCCTACGAGCAGTACTTC. Translated, it gives CASSFSLAGLSYEQYF.

The V and J genes are TRBV6-1 and TRBJ2-3; D is undetermined. Germline CDR1 MNHNS, CDR2 SASEGT. The CDR3 covers 13 residues. V dropped 5 bases and J dropped 3 bases, with 9 bases sitting between them. CDR3: CASSRSRTDTQYF. Here the CDR3 DNA reads TGTGCCAGCAGTCGCTCACGGACAGATACGCAGTATTTT.

This clonotype has only a few counts. This chain uses TRBV20-1 with TRBJ2-2; D remains unclear. This CDR3 has 14 residues. CDR1 and CDR2 (germline): DFQATT, SNEGSKA (reference sequence). V was cut by 3 bases and J by 0 bases, with 8 bases left in between. The CDR3, as DNA: TGCAGTGCTAGTAGGGCAGCGAACACCGGGGAGCTGTTTTTT. Protein: CSASRAANTGELFF.